The clone carrying this T cell receptor beta chain was observed once. Its antigen remains unknown. V was clipped by 3 bases and J by 5 bases, with 14 bases between them. Germline V CDR1 and CDR2: MGHRA, YSYEKL. This CDR3 contains 15 residues. This entry belongs to a study of OX40 agonist ivuxolimab in advanced cancers. Findings and caveats of the study: Clonal expansion by week 6 occurred in CD4+ and CD8+ blood T cells (at 0.1 to 3.0 mg/kg).

Produced via immunoSEQ multiplex PCR; TCRdb's table is partial and in-frame only. The table shows fewer than 25,000 clones, with about nine tenths occurring only once. The sequencing used CD4+ or CD8+ T cells sorted from blood, collected in a trial of the OX40 agonist ivuxolimab. The chain joins TRBV4-1 to TRBJ1-5; D may be TRBD1 (6 bases). The clonotype originates from an adult with an advanced solid tumor such as melanoma, head and neck, liver or kidney cancer. The CDR3 sequence: CASSQTTGYDQPQHF. The CDR3 region has the DNA TGCGCCAGCAGCCAGACCACAGGGTATGATCAGCCCCAGCATTTT.